The rows below give T cell receptor beta chains drawn from one sample of a study of shared clonotypes between healthy human individuals. TCRdb keeps only in-frame clones here, not all; method: immunoSEQ multiplex PCR. The sample lists about 1,500,000 clones; around 97% were seen once. Sequenced sample: naive CD4+ T cells sorted from blood. The receptors were gathered from a man in his thirties or forties in good health. Each CDR3 is given with its conserved first and last residue. Fields, in order: clone size, D gene, V gene, J gene, CDR3 DNA, CDR3 protein. A D gene is named only where the DNA matches it firmly. Expanded clones get a size class; other rows say once, few or many, or leave the size out.

size: once; D: .; V: TRBV28; J: TRBJ1-1; DNA: TGTGCCAGCAGCAGGGTTCCGAACACTGAAGCTTTCTTT; CDR3: CASSRVPNTEAFF
size: .; D: TRBD2; V: TRBV18; J: TRBJ2-1; DNA: TGTGCCAGCTCACCGGAGATGGTAGCGGGAGTTAATGAGCAGTTCTTC; CDR3: CASSPEMVAGVNEQFF
size: .; D: .; V: TRBV30; J: TRBJ1-5; DNA: TGTGCCTGGAGTCCAGGGATGGATCAGCCCCAGCATTTT; CDR3: CAWSPGMDQPQHF
size: .; D: TRBD2; V: TRBV6-4; J: TRBJ2-3; DNA: TGTGCCAGCAGTGACTCGATAGCGGGAGGTTCATCAGATACGCAGTATTTT; CDR3: CASSDSIAGGSSDTQYF
size: .; D: .; V: TRBV5-1; J: TRBJ2-2; DNA: TGCGCCAGCAGGCGAGAGACCTCGAACACCGGGGAGCTGTTTTTT; CDR3: CASRRETSNTGELFF
size: once; D: .; V: TRBV27; J: TRBJ1-2; DNA: TGTGCCAGCAGTTTAGGGCAGTATAACTATGGCTACACCTTC; CDR3: CASSLGQYNYGYTF
size: .; D: TRBD1; V: TRBV6-6; J: TRBJ2-5; DNA: TGTGCCAGCAGTTTCGCCGGGACAGGAAAAGAGACCCAGTACTTC; CDR3: CASSFAGTGKETQYF
size: .; D: TRBD1; V: TRBV9; J: TRBJ2-5; DNA: TGTGCCAGCAGCCCGACAGGGATAGAGACCCAGTACTTC; CDR3: CASSPTGIETQYF
size: .; D: TRBD1; V: TRBV28; J: TRBJ2-2; DNA: TGTGCCAGCGAAGGGACAGGGGCGAACACCGGGGAGCTGTTTTTT; CDR3: CASEGTGANTGELFF
size: .; D: .; V: TRBV7-2; J: TRBJ2-5; DNA: TGTGCCAGCAGCTTAAACAGTCAAGAGACCCAGTACTTC; CDR3: CASSLNSQETQYF
size: .; D: .; V: TRBV10-1; J: TRBJ2-3; DNA: TGCGCCAGCAGTGAGTCCCCCCGACAGGCCCTCACAGATACGCAGTATTTT; CDR3: CASSESPRQALTDTQYF
size: .; D: TRBD1; V: TRBV27; J: TRBJ2-6; DNA: TGTGCCAGCAGTACTACAGGGGGCGCGGGTGGGGCCAACGTCCTGACTTTC; CDR3: CASSTTGGAGGANVLTF
size: .; D: .; V: TRBV5-1; J: TRBJ2-5; DNA: TGCGCCAGCACCCTCTGGGAGACCCAGTACTTC; CDR3: CASTLWETQYF
size: .; D: .; V: TRBV20-1; J: TRBJ2-7; DNA: TGCAGTGCTCGGGGGCAGCGGGAGCAGTACTTC; CDR3: CSARGQREQYF
size: .; D: .; V: TRBV18; J: TRBJ1-3; DNA: TGTGCCAGCTCACCGCTCGCGTTAACCGGGACAACGGGAGGAAACACCATATATTTT; CDR3: CASSPLALTGTTGGNTIYF
size: .; D: .; V: TRBV6-5; J: TRBJ2-5; DNA: TGTGCCAGCAGTTACTTGGACCGCACTAGGGGGACCCAGTACTTC; CDR3: CASSYLDRTRGTQYF
size: .; D: .; V: TRBV5-5; J: TRBJ2-7; DNA: TGTGCCAGCAGCTTGGAACCCCTCGGGGACTACGAGCAGTACTTC; CDR3: CASSLEPLGDYEQYF
size: .; D: TRBD2; V: TRBV4-1; J: TRBJ2-3; DNA: TGCGCCAGCAGCCAAGGCCAGCGGGAGATGACAGATACGCAGTATTTT; CDR3: CASSQGQREMTDTQYF
size: .; D: TRBD2; V: TRBV5-1; J: TRBJ2-1; DNA: TGCGCCAGCAGTTTATCTGGGACTAGCTCCTACAATGAGCAGTTCTTC; CDR3: CASSLSGTSSYNEQFF
size: once; D: .; V: TRBV6-5; J: TRBJ2-7; DNA: TGTGCCAGCAGTGCATCGGGACTTCACTACGAGCAGTACTTC; CDR3: CASSASGLHYEQYF
size: .; D: TRBD2; V: TRBV5-4; J: TRBJ2-1; DNA: TGTGCCAGCAGCTTTACTAGCGGCCACAATGAGCAGTTCTTC; CDR3: CASSFTSGHNEQFF
size: .; D: .; V: TRBV11-3; J: TRBJ2-1; DNA: TGTGCCAGCAGCTTAGGCCAGGCCAATGAGCAGTTCTTC; CDR3: CASSLGQANEQFF
size: .; D: .; V: TRBV15; J: TRBJ1-5; DNA: TGTGCCACCAGCAGAGATAAGGGTAGCAATCAGCCCCAGCATTTT; CDR3: CATSRDKGSNQPQHF
size: .; D: TRBD1; V: TRBV28; J: TRBJ1-5; DNA: TGTGCCAGCAGTTCAGGGGGCACGCAGCCCCAGCATTTT; CDR3: CASSSGGTQPQHF
size: .; D: .; V: TRBV28; J: TRBJ2-2; DNA: TGTGCCAGCAGTTCGGCAGGGGTTAACACCGGGGAGCTGTTTTTT; CDR3: CASSSAGVNTGELFF
size: .; D: TRBD1; V: TRBV28; J: TRBJ1-5; DNA: TGTGCCAGCAGTCCCCTCGGGACAGCCAGCAATCAGCCCCAGCATTTT; CDR3: CASSPLGTASNQPQHF
size: .; D: TRBD2; V: TRBV7-9; J: TRBJ2-3; DNA: TGTGCCAGCAGCTTAGCGGGGACTAGCGCAGATACGCAGTATTTT; CDR3: CASSLAGTSADTQYF
size: .; D: .; V: TRBV6-1; J: TRBJ1-2; DNA: TGTGCCAGCAGTGAAGAATCGGACAGACCGGGGGGCTACACCTTC; CDR3: CASSEESDRPGGYTF
size: .; D: TRBD1; V: TRBV10-2; J: TRBJ2-7; DNA: TGCGCCAGCAGTGGGGACAGGCTCTACGAGCAGTACTTC; CDR3: CASSGDRLYEQYF
size: .; D: TRBD2; V: TRBV28; J: TRBJ2-7; DNA: TGTGCCAGCGGACTAGCGGGTCGCTACGAGCAATACTTC; CDR3: CASGLAGRYEQYF
size: .; D: TRBD1; V: TRBV19; J: TRBJ1-2; DNA: TGTGCCAGTAGGCGACAGGGGGAATCAGATGGCTACACCTTC; CDR3: CASRRQGESDGYTF
size: .; D: TRBD2; V: TRBV7-2; J: TRBJ2-7; DNA: TGTGCCAGCAGCCCACTAGCGGGAGGGTCCCCACTCGAGCAGTACTTC; CDR3: CASSPLAGGSPLEQYF
size: .; D: .; V: TRBV5-4; J: TRBJ1-3; DNA: TGTGCCAGCAGCTCGAACTCTGGAAACACCATATATTTT; CDR3: CASSSNSGNTIYF
size: .; D: .; V: TRBV7-2; J: TRBJ2-2; DNA: TGTGCCAGCAGCCCAAAAGTAGGGCCGAACACCGGGGAGCTGTTTTTT; CDR3: CASSPKVGPNTGELFF
size: .; D: .; V: TRBV18; J: TRBJ1-1; DNA: TGTGCCAGCTCACCACCAGGGGCACTGGAAGCTTTCTTT; CDR3: CASSPPGALEAFF
size: .; D: .; V: TRBV7-3; J: TRBJ2-2; DNA: TGTGCCAGCAGCTCACAAGGGGTAACCGGGGAGCTGTTTTTT; CDR3: CASSSQGVTGELFF
size: .; D: .; V: TRBV6-5; J: TRBJ1-1; DNA: TGTGCCAGCAGCCCCTCGGGGTCACCAACCAGTGAAGCTTTCTTT; CDR3: CASSPSGSPTSEAFF
size: .; D: .; V: TRBV2; J: TRBJ2-5; DNA: TGTGCCAGCACTGGCCGTTATGACCAGTACTTC; CDR3: CASTGRYDQYF
size: .; D: .; V: TRBV19; J: TRBJ2-5; DNA: TGTGCCAGTAGTATTAGGGGTACAGCCCTGTACCAAGAGACCCAGTACTTC; CDR3: CASSIRGTALYQETQYF